These 18 T cell receptor beta chains were sequenced from one sample in a study of patients and donors after allogeneic stem cell transplantation. TCRdb reprocessed the RT-PCR reads with MiXCR, giving one entry per CDR3 protein. The data contain fewer than 250,000 distinct CDR3 sequences, less than 15% of them seen just once; the ten biggest clones take up more than 9%. Sequenced material: blood, either unsorted or a sorted T cell fraction (not recorded which). The receptors stem from a human donor who was either an allogeneic HSCT recipient or a stem cell or donor lymphocyte infusion donor (not recorded which). It is not recorded whose cells these are; they may come from a transplant donor.

DNA of the CDR3: TGTGCCAGCAGCCAAAATGGGTATACAGATACGCAGTATTTT. Its protein product is CASSQNGYTDTQYF. The J gene is TRBJ2-3, the V gene TRBV3-1; the D is unclear. V was trimmed by 2 bases and J by 3 bases, leaving 9 bases between them. The CDR3 contains 14 residues. Germline CDR1 is LGHDT and CDR2 is YNNKEL (reference sequence).

J is TRBJ2-5 and V is TRBV11-3; 8 bases are a match to TRBD2. This CDR3 is built from 16 residues. Germline CDR1 SGHNT, CDR2 YENEEA. With 3 bases clipped from V and 4 bases from J, the junction kept 10 bases outside the gene matches. Written as DNA, the CDR3 is TGTGCCAGCAGCTTTCCCATGGAGCGGGAGCTAGAGACCCAGTACTTC. It encodes CASSFPMERELETQYF.

This clonotype showed up many times. This rearrangement joins TRBV6-2 or TRBV6-3 to TRBJ2-1; 7 nucleotides match TRBD2. The CDR3 has 15 amino acids. Per the germline V gene, CDR1 is MNHEY and CDR2 is SVGEGT. V shed 6 bases, J shed 6 bases, and the junction held 11 bases outside the gene matches. CDR3 nucleotides: TGTGCCAGCAGCCCCGTCACTAGCGCGTTCAATGAGCAGTTCTTC. Encoded protein: CASSPVTSAFNEQFF.

The chain is built from TRBV4-2 and TRBJ2-7; no definite D call. V lost 5 bases and J 2 bases, leaving 16 bases between the germline ends. Germline-derived CDR1 and CDR2 are LGHNA and YNFKEQ. The CDR3 runs 15 residues. CDR3 amino acids: CASSETQDGPYEQYF. CDR3 bases: TGTGCCAGCAGCGAAACACAAGACGGCCCCTACGAGCAGTACTTC.

This clonotype was seen many times. This CDR3 reads CASSLGITNTEAFF. The CDR3 nucleotides read TGCGCCAGCAGCCTCGGTATTACGAACACTGAAGCTTTCTTT. The J gene is TRBJ1-1, the V gene TRBV5-1, with D unresolved. V was shortened by 4 bases and J by 1 base, with 11 bases between the two germline ends. The germline V gene encodes CDR1 SGHRS and CDR2 YFSETQ. This CDR3 contains 14 residues.

This clonotype was seen ten or more times. The chain is built from TRBV7-6 and TRBJ2-3, with D possibly being TRBD2 (6 bases). This CDR3 has 16 amino acids. Germline CDR1 SGHVS, CDR2 FNYEAQ. V lost 1 base to trimming and J lost 6 bases, with 17 bases between them. CDR3 coding DNA: TGTGCCAGCAGCTTAGGGTTTCCGCGAGGAGGGGATACGCAGTATTTT. This sequence encodes CASSLGFPRGGDTQYF.

The V call is TRBV4-3, the J call TRBJ2-3, with no clear D. V lost 0 bases and J lost 0, with 4 bases in between. The germline V gene has CDR1 LGHNA and CDR2 YSLEER. The CDR3 runs 14 residues. DNA of the CDR3: TGCGCCAGCAGCCAAGATAAGAGCACAGATACGCAGTATTTT. Protein product: CASSQDKSTDTQYF.

The chain is built from TRBV27 and TRBJ2-1; 9 positions match TRBD2. V shed 7 bases, J shed 7 bases, and the junction held 11 bases outside the gene matches. The germline CDR1 and CDR2 sequences are MNHEY and SMNVEV (reference sequence). The CDR3 spans 15 residues. The CDR3 DNA reads as TGTGCCAGCACCCCGGGCGCGGGAGGGTGGAATGAGCAGTTCTTC. This translates into CASTPGAGGWNEQFF.

This clonotype was counted at least ten times. V is TRBV12-3 or TRBV12-4 and J is TRBJ2-2; possible D gene TRBD1, 5 bases. V was trimmed by 3 bases and J by 6 bases, leaving 8 bases between them. The CDR3 has 13 amino acids. CDR3 region: CASSFQGAGELFF. The CDR3 bases are TGTGCCAGCAGTTTCCAGGGTGCCGGGGAGCTGTTTTTT.

The rearrangement joins TRBV9 to TRBJ1-3, with D possibly being TRBD1 (5 bases). CDR1 SGDLS and CDR2 YYNGEE come from the germline V gene. The CDR3 is made up of 19 amino acids. Trimming stripped 1 base from V and 0 bases from J, with 20 bases between. The CDR3 sequence: CASSVWAGLGTSSGNTIYF. CDR3 bases: TGTGCCAGCAGCGTATGGGCAGGGTTGGGGACGAGCTCTGGAAACACCATATATTTT.

This clonotype was detected a few times. The chain uses TRBV4-2 and TRBJ2-3; 8 nucleotides match TRBD2. The germline gives CDR1 LGHNA, CDR2 YNFKEQ. V shed 0 bases and J 3 bases; nucleotides not matched to a gene: 11. The CDR3 is 18 amino acids. The CDR3 loop reads CASSQDARTSSKTDTQYF. CDR3 DNA sequence: TGTGCCAGCAGCCAAGATGCCCGGACTAGCTCTAAAACAGATACGCAGTATTTT.

Many counts were recorded for this clonotype. Here the CDR3 DNA reads TGTGCCAGCAGAACCGGACTAGCGGGGGTTCAAGAGACCCAGTACTTC. The encoded protein is CASRTGLAGVQETQYF. The chain joins TRBV6-1 to TRBJ2-5, with 13 positions matching TRBD2. V lost 6 bases, J lost 2 bases, and 6 bases stayed unmatched. CDR1 and CDR2 from the germline V gene are MNHNS and SASEGT. The CDR3 totals 16 residues.

Of note for this clonotype: Possible read error: a much larger clone is one base away. The V and J genes are TRBV29-1 and TRBJ1-5; D is uncertain. Per the germline V gene, CDR1 is SQVTM and CDR2 is ANQGSEA. The ends were cut back, 7 bases at V and 3 bases at J, with 19 bases in the middle. This CDR3 has 15 amino acids. CDR3 sequence (DNA): TGCAGCGGGACTCAGATTCCTAGCCTCAATCAGCCCCAGCATTTT. Translating gives CSGTQIPSLNQPQHF.

This clonotype came up many times. The gene calls are TRBV4-1 and TRBJ1-3; the match to TRBD1 covers 7 bases. V lost 4 bases to trimming and J lost 4 bases; unmatched junction nucleotides: 13. This CDR3 is built from 17 residues. CDR1 is MGHRA, CDR2 YSYEKL, per germline. CDR3 region: CASSPQLSTGIGNTIYF. DNA for the CDR3: TGCGCCAGCAGCCCCCAATTGTCGACAGGGATAGGAAACACCATATATTTT.

This rearrangement joins TRBV6-1 to TRBJ1-4, with 9 bases matching TRBD1. CDR3 length: 15 residues. Germline V gene lookup returns CDR1 MNHNS and CDR2 SASEGT. V was pared by 5 bases and J by 5 bases, with 6 bases of the junction left unmatched. Written as DNA, the CDR3 is TGTGCCAGCAGTCCGGCGGGACAGGGAAATGAAAAACTGTTTTTT. It translates to CASSPAGQGNEKLFF.

In its sample, this clonotype was seen many times. The chain uses TRBV6-1 and TRBJ2-1, with 7 bases aligning to TRBD2. Germline lookup yields CDR1 MNHNS and CDR2 SASEGT. This CDR3 spans 18 amino acids. Losses at the gene ends were 2 bases for V and 0 bases for J; bases not matched to a gene: 10. CDR3 DNA sequence: TGTGCCAGCAGTGAACTGTCAGGGAGGGGATACTCCTACAATGAGCAGTTCTTC. This encodes CASSELSGRGYSYNEQFF.

This clonotype has just a few counts. CDR3 region: CASSVEGGGRGNTIYF. The DNA of the CDR3 is TGTGCCAGCAGCGTAGAGGGTGGAGGGAGAGGAAACACCATATATTTT. V and J are TRBV9 and TRBJ1-3; D is ambiguous. V was cut by 0 bases and J by 4 bases, with 14 bases left in between. Looked up from germline, CDR1 is SGDLS and CDR2 is YYNGEE. The CDR3 covers 16 residues.

The chain carries TRBV27 and TRBJ1-1; D ambiguous. Germline loops: CDR1 MNHEY, CDR2 SMNVEV (reference sequence). This CDR3 comprises 13 residues. V was shortened by 1 base and J by 0 bases, with 3 bases between the two germline ends. This CDR3 reads CASSLFVNTEAFF. The CDR3 nucleotides read TGTGCCAGCAGTTTATTCGTGAACACTGAAGCTTTCTTT.